This T cell receptor beta chain emerged from a study of cytomegalovirus exposure and HLA in healthy donors. Concerning this clone itself: Its target is not known.

V lost 5 bases, J lost 2 bases, and 13 bases lay in between. CDR1 and CDR2 (germline): SEHNR, FQNEAQ (reference sequence). The CDR3 is 14 amino acids. PCR involved 60 Vbeta and 13 Jbeta primers. Using immunoSEQ multiplex PCR, the repertoire was profiled, and TCRdb retains in-frame clones only, with some absent. The data contain about 170,000 clones, around three quarters of them seen just once; the ten biggest clones take up 2% to 2.5%. Study-wide results and limits: In a later analysis, several top co-occurrence clusters appeared linked to parvovirus B19, influenza, CMV and Epstein-Barr virus. A later analysis, which compared TCR beta chains of equal frequency, found the HLA-associated ones more clonally expanded. Rarity characterized most TCR sequences, yet some public TCRs appeared in many donors. Among TCR beta chains, those listed as cytomegalovirus-associated numbered some 160.

Sequencing input: PBMCs. The TCR originated in a woman between 45 and 60 years old in good health and CMV-seronegative. V usage is TRBV7-9 and J usage is TRBJ2-7; maybe TRBD1 (6 bases). The CDR3 spells CASSPGQNTYEQYF. The CDR3 nucleotides are TGTGCCAGCAGCCCCGGACAGAATACCTACGAGCAGTACTTC.